This T cell receptor (beta chain) originates from a study of blood T cell repertoires in COVID-19. Study-wide background: The United States, Italy and Spain were the sources of the acute and convalescent COVID-19 samples. T cells, B-cell-depleted T cells, or PBMCs supplied cDNA or gDNA.

Germline CDR1 and CDR2: KGHSH and LQKENI. This CDR3 has 15 residues. V dropped 6 bases and J dropped 2 bases, with 16 bases sitting between them. In the authors' methods: Nucleated cell number was recorded as an estimate derived from reference gene primer amplification. The data were produced by immunoSEQ multiplex PCR, yet TCRdb's version contains in-frame clones alone and is incomplete. The D gene and trimming were derived from the DNA, and the V and J assignments and clone size from that table. The sample has 250,000 to 350,000 clones, around 89% seen once. Sample: peripheral blood. This TCR came from a woman aged 60-75 years with acute or convalescent COVID-19. The genes are TRBV18 and TRBJ2-5, with a possible D match to TRBD2 (5 bases). Here the CDR3 DNA reads TGTGCCAGCTCCCGTGAGGGCATCAATCAAGAGACCCAGTACTTC. Amino acids: CASSREGINQETQYF.